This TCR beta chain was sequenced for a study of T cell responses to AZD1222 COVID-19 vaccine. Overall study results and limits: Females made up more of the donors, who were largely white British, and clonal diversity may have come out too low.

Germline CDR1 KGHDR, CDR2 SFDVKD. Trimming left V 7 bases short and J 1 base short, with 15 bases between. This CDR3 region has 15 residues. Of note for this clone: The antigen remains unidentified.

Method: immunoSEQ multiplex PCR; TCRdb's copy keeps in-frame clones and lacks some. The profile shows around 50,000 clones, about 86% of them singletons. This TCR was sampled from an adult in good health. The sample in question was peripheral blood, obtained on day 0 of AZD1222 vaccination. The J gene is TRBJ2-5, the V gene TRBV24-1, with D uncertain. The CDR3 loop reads CATSPITELQETQYF. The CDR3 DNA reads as TGTGCCACCAGCCCTATAACGGAACTCCAAGAGACCCAGTACTTC.